Listed below are T cell receptor beta chains from one sample, sequenced in a study of control samples from healthy donors and cancer patients. The assay was immunoSEQ multiplex PCR, and TCRdb's table has in-frame clones only and misses some. Of around 190,000 clones listed, 90% to 95% are singletons. What was sequenced was blood. The receptors were gathered from a man aged 25-45 years in good health. The CDR3 runs from the conserved cysteine through the conserved F or W. D genes are given only for firm matches. Size tells how often a clone was seen (once, few, many) or the class of an expanded clone, and some rows leave it out.

cdr3_aa: CASSRSEGLSYNSPLHF
cdr3_nt: TGTGCCAGCAGCCGCAGCGAGGGCCTCTCCTATAATTCACCCCTCCACTTT
v_call: TRBV7-8
d_call: NA
clone_size: NA
j_call: TRBJ1-6

cdr3_aa: CASSQDHFLNTEAFF
cdr3_nt: TGTGCCAGCAGCCAAGATCATTTTCTGAACACTGAAGCTTTCTTT
v_call: TRBV14
d_call: NA
clone_size: NA
j_call: TRBJ1-1

cdr3_aa: CASSERGSNQPQHF
cdr3_nt: TGTGCCAGCAGTGAGAGAGGGAGCAATCAGCCCCAGCATTTT
v_call: TRBV2
d_call: NA
clone_size: few
j_call: TRBJ1-5

cdr3_aa: CASSPLAGTSNYGYTF
cdr3_nt: TGTGCCAGCTCACCACTTGCAGGGACGTCTAACTATGGCTACACCTTC
v_call: TRBV18
d_call: NA
clone_size: NA
j_call: TRBJ1-2

cdr3_aa: CASSLRPGLAGGRINEQFF
cdr3_nt: TGTGCCAGCAGCCTAAGACCGGGACTAGCGGGGGGGCGTATCAATGAGCAGTTCTTC
v_call: TRBV7-2
d_call: TRBD2
clone_size: NA
j_call: TRBJ2-1

cdr3_aa: CASSDAGTGNGYTF
cdr3_nt: TGTGCCAGCAGTGACGCCGGGACAGGGAATGGCTACACCTTC
v_call: TRBV6-1
d_call: TRBD1
clone_size: NA
j_call: TRBJ1-2

cdr3_aa: CASSQDWRLGYTF
cdr3_nt: TGTGCCAGCAGCCAAGATTGGCGTCTTGGCTACACCTTC
v_call: TRBV3-1/TRBV3-2
d_call: NA
clone_size: NA
j_call: TRBJ1-2

cdr3_aa: CAWSAGDSNQPQHF
cdr3_nt: TGTGCCTGGAGTGCGGGGGATAGCAATCAGCCCCAGCATTTT
v_call: TRBV30
d_call: NA
clone_size: NA
j_call: TRBJ1-5

cdr3_aa: CASAFMAASGSYEQYF
cdr3_nt: TGTGCCAGCGCGTTCATGGCGGCTAGCGGGAGCTACGAGCAGTACTTC
v_call: TRBV27
d_call: TRBD2
clone_size: NA
j_call: TRBJ2-7

cdr3_aa: CASRVRSSGNTIYF
cdr3_nt: TGTGCCAGCAGGGTCCGCAGCTCTGGAAACACCATATATTTT
v_call: TRBV28
d_call: NA
clone_size: once
j_call: TRBJ1-3

cdr3_aa: CASSQGQGAGGNTIYF
cdr3_nt: TGCGCCAGCAGCCAAGGACAGGGGGCTGGTGGAAACACCATATATTTT
v_call: TRBV4-1
d_call: TRBD1
clone_size: NA
j_call: TRBJ1-3

cdr3_aa: CASSSRHRDQNTEAFF
cdr3_nt: TGTGCCAGCAGTTCCAGGCACAGGGATCAGAACACTGAAGCTTTCTTT
v_call: TRBV6-2/TRBV6-3
d_call: NA
clone_size: once
j_call: TRBJ1-1

cdr3_aa: CASSFETGGKETQYF
cdr3_nt: TGTGCCAGCAGCTTTGAGACTGGCGGAAAAGAGACCCAGTACTTC
v_call: TRBV7-9
d_call: NA
clone_size: NA
j_call: TRBJ2-5

cdr3_aa: CASKKSYEQYF
cdr3_nt: TGTGCCAGCAAGAAATCCTACGAGCAGTACTTC
v_call: TRBV2
d_call: NA
clone_size: NA
j_call: TRBJ2-7

cdr3_aa: CASRLSGELFF
cdr3_nt: TGTGCCAGCAGGCTGTCCGGGGAGCTGTTTTTT
v_call: TRBV3-1/TRBV3-2
d_call: NA
clone_size: NA
j_call: TRBJ2-2

cdr3_aa: CSATEHDTQYF
cdr3_nt: TGCAGTGCTACCGAGCACGATACGCAGTATTTT
v_call: TRBV20-1
d_call: NA
clone_size: NA
j_call: TRBJ2-3

cdr3_aa: CASTAGTVNEKLFF
cdr3_nt: TGTGCCAGCACCGCCGGGACAGTTAATGAAAAACTGTTTTTT
v_call: TRBV6-5
d_call: TRBD1
clone_size: NA
j_call: TRBJ1-4

cdr3_aa: CASSGTPNTGELFF
cdr3_nt: TGTGCCAGCTCCGGGACACCAAACACCGGGGAGCTGTTTTTT
v_call: TRBV18
d_call: NA
clone_size: NA
j_call: TRBJ2-2

cdr3_aa: CSVGPGNGNTIYF
cdr3_nt: TGCAGCGTGGGGCCAGGCAATGGGAACACCATATATTTT
v_call: TRBV29-1
d_call: NA
clone_size: NA
j_call: TRBJ1-3

cdr3_aa: CASSFRGGRDITDTQYF
cdr3_nt: TGTGCCAGCAGTTTCCGTGGCGGGAGGGATATCACAGATACGCAGTATTTT
v_call: TRBV28
d_call: TRBD2
clone_size: NA
j_call: TRBJ2-3

cdr3_aa: CASSIGTSGGSYNEQFF
cdr3_nt: TGTGCCAGCAGCATAGGGACTAGCGGGGGATCCTACAATGAGCAGTTCTTC
v_call: TRBV7-8
d_call: TRBD2
clone_size: NA
j_call: TRBJ2-1

cdr3_aa: CASSSRGTDTQYF
cdr3_nt: TGTGCCAGCAGCTCGAGGGGCACAGATACGCAGTATTTT
v_call: TRBV7-9
d_call: NA
clone_size: NA
j_call: TRBJ2-3

cdr3_aa: CASSQDPGTPTPYNEQFF
cdr3_nt: TGTGCCAGCAGCCAGGACCCCGGGACCCCGACCCCCTACAATGAGCAGTTCTTC
v_call: TRBV4-2
d_call: NA
clone_size: NA
j_call: TRBJ2-1

cdr3_aa: CATRGGNYNEQFF
cdr3_nt: TGTGCCACCAGGGGGGGGAACTACAATGAGCAGTTCTTC
v_call: TRBV27
d_call: NA
clone_size: once
j_call: TRBJ2-1

cdr3_aa: CASSPYGRVEKLFF
cdr3_nt: TGTGCCAGCAGCCCATATGGCAGGGTTGAAAAACTGTTTTTT
v_call: TRBV6-5
d_call: NA
clone_size: NA
j_call: TRBJ1-4

cdr3_aa: CASSQGRNTGELFF
cdr3_nt: TGCGCCAGCAGCCAAGGAAGGAACACCGGGGAGCTGTTTTTT
v_call: TRBV4-3
d_call: NA
clone_size: NA
j_call: TRBJ2-2

cdr3_aa: CASSPKGDYGYTF
cdr3_nt: TGTGCCAGCAGTCCGAAGGGGGACTATGGCTACACCTTC
v_call: TRBV27
d_call: NA
clone_size: NA
j_call: TRBJ1-2

cdr3_aa: CASRSLRAGGAYEQYF
cdr3_nt: TGTGCCAGCAGAAGCCTTAGAGCGGGGGGTGCCTACGAGCAGTACTTC
v_call: TRBV6-9
d_call: TRBD2
clone_size: NA
j_call: TRBJ2-7

cdr3_aa: CAWGKVGNSPLHF
cdr3_nt: TGTGCCTGGGGAAAGGTCGGGAATTCACCCCTCCACTTT
v_call: TRBV30
d_call: NA
clone_size: NA
j_call: TRBJ1-6

cdr3_aa: CAWRKASRGESTEAFF
cdr3_nt: TGTGCCTGGAGGAAAGCTTCCAGGGGGGAGAGCACTGAAGCTTTCTTT
v_call: TRBV30
d_call: TRBD1
clone_size: NA
j_call: TRBJ1-1

cdr3_aa: CASSLGPGGTDTQYF
cdr3_nt: TGTGCCAGCAGCCTAGGGCCGGGCGGGACAGATACGCAGTATTTT
v_call: TRBV7-2
d_call: NA
clone_size: NA
j_call: TRBJ2-3

cdr3_aa: CSVLGSYEQYF
cdr3_nt: TGCAGCGTGTTAGGCTCCTACGAGCAGTACTTC
v_call: TRBV29-1
d_call: NA
clone_size: NA
j_call: TRBJ2-7

cdr3_aa: CSASWGQEHQPQHF
cdr3_nt: TGCAGTGCTAGTTGGGGACAGGAACATCAGCCCCAGCATTTT
v_call: TRBV20-1
d_call: TRBD1
clone_size: NA
j_call: TRBJ1-5

cdr3_aa: CASSLGDSKNTEAFF
cdr3_nt: TGTGCCAGCAGCTTAGGAGACAGCAAGAACACTGAAGCTTTCTTT
v_call: TRBV11-2
d_call: NA
clone_size: NA
j_call: TRBJ1-1

cdr3_aa: CASSRGSRGPNYGYTF
cdr3_nt: TGTGCCAGCAGTAGGGGATCACGGGGCCCTAACTATGGCTACACCTTC
v_call: TRBV7-2
d_call: NA
clone_size: NA
j_call: TRBJ1-2

cdr3_aa: CASSLAGLGSYEQYF
cdr3_nt: TGTGCCAGCAGTTTAGCGGGACTGGGCTCCTACGAGCAGTACTTC
v_call: TRBV5-6
d_call: TRBD2
clone_size: NA
j_call: TRBJ2-7

cdr3_aa: CSVEKGSGRETQYF
cdr3_nt: TGCAGCGTTGAAAAGGGTAGCGGGAGAGAGACCCAGTACTTC
v_call: TRBV29-1
d_call: TRBD2
clone_size: NA
j_call: TRBJ2-5